Each of the 3 T cell receptor beta chains below was sequenced from the same sample in a study of T cell responses to AZD1222 COVID-19 vaccine. The protocol was immunoSEQ multiplex PCR, while the TCRdb copy is restricted to in-frame clones and leaves out a portion. In the table there are around 180,000 clones, 85% to 95% of which are singletons. The sample consisted of peripheral blood, taken on day 0 of AZD1222 vaccination. These receptors all come from an adult in good health.

This clone was seen once. The genes are TRBV6-5 and TRBJ1-2, with D uncertain. This CDR3 has 12 residues. Trimming cost V 8 bases and J 0 bases, with 7 bases left between them. CDR1 and CDR2 (germline): MNHEY, SVGAGI. CDR3 protein: CASYGANYGYTF. The CDR3 nucleotides are TGTGCCAGCTACGGAGCTAACTATGGCTACACCTTC.

The chain links TRBV20-1 to TRBJ1-1; D remains ambiguous. The germline V gene has CDR1 DFQATT and CDR2 SNEGSKA (reference sequence). This CDR3 has 11 residues. V was clipped by 4 bases and J by 5 bases, with 8 bases between them. CDR3 nucleotide sequence: TGCAGTGCTATCGTGCGGACTGAAGCTTTCTTT. Its protein is CSAIVRTEAFF.

The chain combines TRBV2 with TRBJ2-2; D may match TRBD1 or TRBD2 (5 bases each). Germline CDR1 reads SNHLY; CDR2 reads FYNNEI. CDR3 length: 15 amino acids. Trimming cost V 1 base and J 1 base, with 7 bases left between them. The CDR3 bases are TGTGCCAGCAGTGAAGGGGACGGGAACACCGGGGAGCTGTTTTTT. It codes for CASSEGDGNTGELFF.